Listed here are 23 T cell receptor beta chains from one sample, sequenced in a study of T cells in Graves' hyperthyroidism and ophthalmopathy. Researchers took RNA transcripts and amplified the TCR beta CDR3 regions from them. In the first-round RT-PCR of the TCR CDR3, the HTBI primer set was used. Using its own MiXCR run on the multiplex PCR reads, TCRdb lists one record per CDR3 protein. This sample has 400,000 to 550,000 distinct CDR3 sequences, with roughly 14% found just once. Source material: blood. Source of these receptors: a woman aged 18-29 years with Graves' hyperthyroidism.

This clonotype was detected many times. The J gene is TRBJ2-2, the V gene TRBV5-1; 10 nucleotides align to TRBD2. Trimming at V came to 4 bases and at J to 0 bases, leaving 3 bases not matched to a gene. Germline V CDR1 and CDR2: SGHRS, YFSETQ. The CDR3 runs 16 residues. The CDR3 protein is CASSPTSGANTGELFF. CDR3 DNA: TGCGCCAGCAGCCCTACTAGCGGGGCGAACACCGGGGAGCTGTTTTTT.

This clonotype was observed a handful of times. The genes are TRBV19 and TRBJ2-6; the D gene could be TRBD1 or TRBD2 (5 bases each). The CDR3 has 17 amino acids. Germline CDR1 reads LNHDA; CDR2 reads SQIVND (reference sequence). V shed 3 bases and J shed 0 bases, with 12 bases lying between them. The CDR3 loop reads CASSIGASASGANVLTF. The CDR3 region has the DNA TGTGCCAGTAGTATCGGGGCGAGCGCCTCTGGGGCCAACGTCCTGACTTTC. The whole variable domain, filled in from reference TRBV19 and TRBJ2-6, reads DGGITQSPKYLFRKEGQNVTLSCEQNLNHDAMYWYRQDPGQGLRLIYYSQIVNDFQKGDIAEGYSVSREKKESFPLTVTSAQKNPTAFYLCASSIGASASGANVLTFGAGSRLTVL.

This clonotype was found many times. This rearrangement joins TRBV27 to TRBJ2-4; TRBD2 matches 7 bases. CDR1 and CDR2 (germline): MNHEY, SMNVEV (reference sequence). The CDR3 totals 17 residues. V was clipped by 3 bases and J by 2 bases; unmatched bases: 10. The CDR3 nucleotides read TGTGCCAGCAGTTTGGGGGGAGCCGGGAGGTCCAAAAACATTCAGTACTTC. It specifies CASSLGGAGRSKNIQYF.

In its sample, this clonotype was seen a few times. V and J are TRBV7-2 and TRBJ2-5, with 10 bases aligning to TRBD2. This CDR3 is built from 16 residues. In germline, CDR1 is SGHTA, CDR2 FQGNSA. V dropped 5 bases and J dropped 2; count of bases not matched to a gene: 8. The CDR3 region has the DNA TGTGCCAGCAGCCCCCAGTTAGCGGGGGGACAAGAGACCCAGTACTTC. Amino acids: CASSPQLAGGQETQYF.

This clonotype was observed many times. The chain links TRBV9 to TRBJ1-1; 7 nucleotides match TRBD1. This CDR3 has 15 residues. The ends lost 0 bases at V and 6 bases at J; junction bases unmatched: 8. CDR1 is SGDLS and CDR2 is YYNGEE in the germline V gene. CDR3 residues: CASSVASGGRSEAFF. CDR3 coding DNA: TGTGCCAGCAGCGTAGCTTCAGGGGGGAGGTCTGAAGCTTTCTTT.

This clonotype was detected a few times. The chain combines TRBV19 with TRBJ2-1; D possibly corresponds to TRBD1 (5 bases). The length of the CDR3 is 15 residues. Per the germline V gene, CDR1 is LNHDA and CDR2 is SQIVND (reference sequence). Trimming pared 3 bases from V and 3 bases from J, leaving 12 bases between. The DNA for the CDR3 is TGTGCCAGTAGTATTACAGGCCCCTACTACAATGAGCAGTTCTTC. The encoded protein is CASSITGPYYNEQFF.

On this clonotype: A read error may produce the germline difference seen at one junction end. V and J are TRBV30 and TRBJ1-6; perhaps TRBD1 as D (6 bases). Germline CDR1 reads GTSNPN; CDR2 reads SVGIG (reference sequence). The CDR3 is 13 residues long. Here the CDR3 reads CARRGAYNSPLHF. DNA of the CDR3: TGTGCCAGGAGGGGGGCCTATAATTCACCCCTCCACTTT.

At least ten counts were recorded for this clonotype. The chain recombines TRBV30 with TRBJ2-5; TRBD2 matches 9 bases. The CDR3 runs 15 residues. V was pared by 0 bases and J by 5 bases, with 7 bases of the junction left unmatched. Germline values: CDR1 GTSNPN, CDR2 SVGIG (reference sequence). The CDR3 DNA sequence: TGTGCCTGGAGTGTGGATAGCGGGAGTCATGAGACCCAGTACTTC. Translated, it gives CAWSVDSGSHETQYF.

This rearrangement joins TRBV29-1 to TRBJ2-7; either TRBD1 or TRBD2 may supply D (7 bases each). The CDR3 runs 15 residues. CDR1 is SQVTM and CDR2 is ANQGSEA in the germline V gene. The germline V and J ends were trimmed by 7 bases and 3 bases, with 22 bases remaining between them. CDR3 residues: CSAQTGEGNYYEQYF. The CDR3, as DNA: TGCAGCGCCCAAACAGGGGAGGGAAATTACTACGAGCAGTACTTC.

This clonotype was counted many times. The chain employs TRBV29-1 and TRBJ2-2; possible D gene TRBD1, 5 bases. This CDR3 contains 14 residues. V was trimmed by 1 base and J by 3 bases, leaving 9 bases between them. Germline V CDR1 and CDR2: SQVTM, ANQGSEA. DNA of the CDR3: TGCAGCGTTGAAGGACAGCTCGACACCGGGGAGCTGTTTTTT. Protein: CSVEGQLDTGELFF.

The chain uses TRBV5-1 and TRBJ1-1, with TRBD1 matching 8 bases. This CDR3 is 14 amino acids long. The J segment lost 5 bases and the V segment lost 2 bases, leaving 5 bases of the junction unmatched. Germline CDR1 SGHRS, CDR2 YFSETQ. This chain's CDR3 is CASSFYRGGTEAFF. CDR3 sequence (DNA): TGCGCCAGCAGCTTCTACAGGGGGGGGACTGAAGCTTTCTTT.

A few counts support this clonotype. The V and J genes are TRBV6-2 or TRBV6-3 and TRBJ2-3, with 8 bases matching TRBD2. Per germline, CDR1 MNHEY and CDR2 SVGEGT. CDR3 length: 14 residues. Trimming cost V 7 bases and J 7 bases; bases outside gene matches: 10. This CDR3 reads CASIVTAGGHTQYF. CDR3 in DNA: TGTGCCAGCATTGTCACCGCGGGAGGCCATACGCAGTATTTT.

For this clonotype: A much larger clone lies a single base off, so this may be a read error. The rearrangement uses TRBV25-1 and TRBJ2-7; tentatively, D is TRBD2 (6 bases). Germline assignment: CDR1 MGHDK and CDR2 SYGVNS. V gave up 4 bases and J gave up 0 bases, with 16 bases separating them. The length of the CDR3 is 16 residues. CDR3 nucleotide sequence: TGTGCCAGCAGTGGACGGGGACTCCCGAGCTCCTACGAGCAGTACTTC. Protein sequence: CASSGRGLPSSYEQYF.

CDR3 region: CASRSKGTSVYNEQFF. The CDR3, as DNA: TGTGCCAGCAGGAGTAAGGGGACTAGCGTCTACAATGAGCAGTTCTTC. J is TRBJ2-1 and V is TRBV27; TRBD2 aligns across 10 bases. The V gene's germline CDR1 is MNHEY and CDR2 SMNVEV (reference sequence). This CDR3 comprises 16 residues. The V and J ends lost 6 bases and 3 bases, in that order; junction bases with no gene match: 8.

Only a few counts were recorded for this clonotype. CDR3 in DNA: TGTGCCAGCAGCGTAGGAGTGGGGACTAGCGTAGACAATGAGCAGTTCTTC. Translated, it gives CASSVGVGTSVDNEQFF. V gene TRBV9 combines with J gene TRBJ2-1; TRBD2 aligns across 10 bases. The V gene end was trimmed by 0 bases and the J gene end by 5 bases; junction bases not matched to a gene: 8. Looked up from germline, CDR1 is SGDLS and CDR2 is YYNGEE. The CDR3 has 17 residues. Full variable domain (missing parts from reference TRBV9 and TRBJ2-1): DSGVTQTPKHLITATGQRVTLRCSPRSGDLSVYWYQQSLDQGLQFLIQYYNGEERAKGNILERFSAQQFPDLHSELNLSSLELGDSALYFCASSVGVGTSVDNEQFFGPGTRLTVL.

This rearrangement joins TRBV5-6 to TRBJ1-3, with 8 bases fitting TRBD1. Germline V CDR1 and CDR2: SGHDT, YYEEEE. V shed 6 bases, J shed 2 bases, and the junction held 10 bases outside the gene matches. The CDR3 spans 16 residues. CDR3: CASNKLDRAPGNTIYF. CDR3 DNA: TGTGCCAGCAACAAATTGGACAGGGCGCCTGGAAACACCATATATTTT.

At least ten counts were recorded for this clonotype. The chain employs TRBV7-9 and TRBJ2-5, with D perhaps given as TRBD1 or TRBD2 (5 bases each). V dropped 6 bases and J dropped 3 bases, with 17 bases sitting between them. There are 15 residues in the CDR3. CDR1 is SEHNR and CDR2 is FQNEAQ in the germline V gene (reference sequence). The CDR3 spells CASSRPGGPKETQYF. Written as DNA, the CDR3 is TGTGCCAGCAGTAGACCTGGGGGACCCAAAGAGACCCAGTACTTC. Complete variable domain (other parts from reference TRBV7-9 and TRBJ2-5): DTGVSQNPRHKITKRGQNVTFRCDPISEHNRLYWYRQTLGQGPEFLTYFQNEAQLEKSRLLSDRFSAERPKGSFSTLEIQRTEQGDSAMYLCASSRPGGPKETQYFGPGTRLLVL.

This clonotype was seen many times. The V gene is TRBV7-6, the J gene TRBJ2-1; D remains ambiguous. The length of the CDR3 is 17 residues. CDR1 is SGHVS, CDR2 FNYEAQ, per germline. V was pared by 4 bases and J by 3 bases, with 19 bases between. Written as DNA, the CDR3 is TGTGCCAGCAGCTCACCCATAGTAGCTATGGACTACAATGAGCAGTTCTTC. The encoded protein is CASSSPIVAMDYNEQFF.

The chain employs TRBV2 and TRBJ2-1; no firm D call. Trimming took off 8 bases at V and 2 bases at J, with 10 bases between the two ends. CDR3 length: 13 amino acids. Germline values: CDR1 SNHLY, CDR2 FYNNEI. CDR3 sequence: CASVSAAYNEQFF. The CDR3 DNA follows: TGTGCCAGCGTAAGCGCCGCCTACAATGAGCAGTTCTTC.

This clonotype has ten or more counts. The chain combines TRBV2 with TRBJ2-1; 10 bases fit TRBD2. The CDR3 consists of 15 residues. The germline V gene has CDR1 SNHLY and CDR2 FYNNEI. The ends lost 6 bases at V and 6 bases at J; junction bases unmatched: 8. The CDR3, as DNA: TGTGCCAGCAGCAGCACTAGCGGGACTATCAATGAGCAGTTCTTC. Translated: CASSSTSGTINEQFF.

This clonotype was observed at least ten times. J is TRBJ1-2 and V is TRBV14; D may be TRBD1 (5 bases). Germline V gives CDR1 SGHDN, CDR2 FVKESK. This CDR3 is built from 15 residues. Trimming removed 1 base at V and 4 bases at J, with 13 bases between. CDR3 sequence (DNA): TGTGCCAGCAGCCAAGCGACGTCCAGGGTCTATGGCTACACCTTC. Its protein is CASSQATSRVYGYTF.

As for this clonotype: A much larger clone is a single base away; this may be a read error. This chain uses TRBV4-1 with TRBJ2-2; D possibly corresponds to TRBD1 (6 bases). In germline, CDR1 is MGHRA, CDR2 YSYEKL. This CDR3 region has 15 residues. V lost 2 bases to trimming and J lost 3 bases, with 10 bases between them. The CDR3 here is CASSQTGWDTGELFF. CDR3 in DNA: TGCGCCAGCAGCCAAACAGGGTGGGACACCGGGGAGCTGTTTTTT.

This clonotype was recorded many times. The chain couples TRBV12-3 or TRBV12-4 to TRBJ1-6, with TRBD1 identical over 8 bases. Trimming cost V 6 bases and J 7 bases; bases outside gene matches: 11. The CDR3 totals 16 residues. In nucleotides, the CDR3 is TGTGCCAGCAGAGAGGGGCAGGGGGCTTTGAATTCACCCCTCCACTTT. Translation gives CASREGQGALNSPLHF.